The 23 T cell receptor beta chains below all came from one sample that was sequenced in a study of graft-versus-host responses after intestinal transplantation. The data were produced by immunoSEQ multiplex PCR, yet TCRdb's version contains in-frame clones alone and is incomplete. This table holds 110,000 to 150,000 clones, 80% to 95% found once. Their antigens remain unidentified. The sequenced sample was unstimulated CD4+ T cells sorted from spleen or lymph node cells, obtained before intestinal transplant. The receptors come from a human donor who received an intestinal transplant.

This clone was seen more than once but under ten times. The rearrangement uses TRBV4-1 and TRBJ2-2; TRBD1 is a possible D gene (5 bases). Germline V gene sequence: CDR1 MGHRA, CDR2 YSYEKL. The V end was cut by 3 bases, the J end by 2 bases, with 13 bases between. The CDR3 runs to 16 residues. CDR3 loop: CASSQTDRRNTGELFF. The CDR3 nucleotides are TGCGCCAGCAGCCAGACAGACAGAAGAAACACCGGGGAGCTGTTTTTT.

The V call is TRBV7-7, the J call TRBJ2-7, with D possibly matching TRBD2 (6 bases). From germline, CDR1 is SSHAT and CDR2 FNYEAQ (reference sequence). The V gene lost 1 base and the J gene lost 6 bases, with 16 bases spanning the gap. The CDR3 is 15 residues long. CDR3 protein: CASSLGSGGVSEQYF. The CDR3 coding sequence is TGTGCCAGCAGCTTAGGTAGCGGAGGGGTTAGCGAGCAGTACTTC.

Worth noting for this clone: One junction end disagrees with the germline gene, perhaps due to a read error. At the DNA level, this CDR3 is encoded by other sequences in the same sample as well. The rearrangement uses TRBV7-9 and TRBJ1-2, with 11 bases lining up with TRBD1. The CDR3 extends over 13 amino acids. The germline gives CDR1 SEHNR, CDR2 FQNEAQ (reference sequence). CDR3 sequence: CASSTGTGGGYTF. In nucleotides, the CDR3 is TGTGCCAGCAGCACCGGGACAGGGGGAGGCTATACCTTC.

This clone was seen more than once but under ten times. In DNA form, the CDR3 reads TGTGCCACCCGCGCCCGACAGGGGGGAGGAGAGACCCAGTACTTC. Residues: CATRARQGGGETQYF. This chain uses TRBV27 with TRBJ2-5, with 9 bases lining up with TRBD1. Germline CDR1 and CDR2: MNHEY and SMNVEV (reference sequence). The CDR3 consists of 15 residues. V lost 10 bases, J lost 4 bases, and 13 bases stayed unmatched.

A word on this clone: The same CDR3 is also encoded by other DNA sequences in this sample. This chain uses TRBV9 with TRBJ2-3; D gene unclear. There are 13 residues in the CDR3. V was cut by 0 bases and J by 2 bases, with 4 bases left in between. Germline-derived CDR1 and CDR2 are SGDLS and YYNGEE. CDR3 in DNA: TGTGCCAGCAGCGTAGTACCCACAGATACGCAGTATTTT. Its translation is CASSVVPTDTQYF.

This clone appeared once. V usage is TRBV15 and J usage is TRBJ1-5; D might be TRBD1 (5 bases). Trimming cost V 0 bases and J 3 bases, with 12 bases left between them. The germline gives CDR1 LNHNV, CDR2 YYDKDF (reference sequence). This CDR3 has 16 residues. The CDR3, as DNA: TGTGCCACCAGCAGAGATATGGGGCGGATCAATCAGCCCCAGCATTTT. Its protein is CATSRDMGRINQPQHF.

The chain uses TRBV19 and TRBJ1-3; weak D call: TRBD1 (5 bases). The V and J ends lost 3 bases and 0 bases respectively, with 12 bases between them. Germline V gene lookup returns CDR1 LNHDA and CDR2 SQIVND (reference sequence). The CDR3 sequence is 16 residues long. The CDR3 sequence: CASSMSGISSGNTIYF. CDR3 nucleotide sequence: TGTGCCAGTAGTATGTCAGGGATAAGCTCTGGAAACACCATATATTTT.

This chain connects TRBV2 to TRBJ1-6, with D unresolved. The CDR3 sequence is 12 residues long. Trimming took off 7 bases at V and 10 bases at J, with 11 bases between the two ends. From germline, CDR1 is SNHLY and CDR2 FYNNEI. The CDR3 DNA follows: TGTGCCAGCACTTCCGAGGACTCACCCCTCCACTTT. It translates to CASTSEDSPLHF.

The rearrangement uses TRBV6-4 and TRBJ2-5; 7 positions match TRBD2. The germline CDR1 and CDR2 sequences are MRHNA and SNTAGT. The CDR3 spans 13 residues. J gave up 4 bases and V 4 bases, and 3 bases lay outside the gene matches. The CDR3 bases are TGTGCCAGCAGTGGCGGACTAGGAGAGACCCAGTACTTC. Its protein product is CASSGGLGETQYF.

This sequence joins TRBV2 and TRBJ1-2, with D perhaps TRBD1 (6 bases). Trimming took 8 bases from V and 6 from J, leaving 28 bases between them. CDR1 and CDR2 (germline): SNHLY, FYNNEI. There are 17 residues in the CDR3. CDR3 sequence reads: CASGSWRDTGKENGYTF. For the CDR3, the DNA is TGTGCCAGCGGCTCTTGGAGGGACACAGGGAAGGAGAATGGCTACACCTTC.

A remark on this clone: The sample holds other DNA sequences that translate to the same CDR3. The genes are TRBV19 and TRBJ2-2, with D unclear. This CDR3 has 12 residues. The V end was cut by 6 bases, the J end by 1 base, with 3 bases between. From germline, CDR1 is LNHDA and CDR2 SQIVND (reference sequence). In DNA, the CDR3 is TGTGCCAGTAGCTTGAACACCGGGGAGCTGTTTTTT. Translation gives CASSLNTGELFF.

The J gene is TRBJ1-6, the V gene TRBV30, with no clear D. Germline V gene data show CDR1 as GTSNPN and CDR2 as SVGIG (reference sequence). CDR3 size: 13 residues. Trimming took off 1 base at V and 10 bases at J, with 11 bases between the two ends. Here the CDR3 reads CAWSGLASSPLHF. For the CDR3, the DNA is TGTGCCTGGAGTGGACTCGCGAGCTCACCCCTCCACTTT.

This clone is a singleton in its sample. The chain combines TRBV7-3 with TRBJ2-3; a possible D gene is TRBD2 (6 bases). The germline V and J ends were trimmed by 6 bases and 0 bases, with 13 bases remaining between them. Germline-derived CDR1 and CDR2 are SGHTA and FQGTGA. The CDR3 covers 15 residues. In DNA, the CDR3 is TGTGCCAGCAGTTCTCGCAGCGGGAGCACAGATACGCAGTATTTT. Protein sequence: CASSSRSGSTDTQYF.

The chain carries TRBV5-1 and TRBJ1-4; D is unclear. The length of the CDR3 is 16 residues. The germline V gene has CDR1 SGHRS and CDR2 YFSETQ. V gave up 4 bases and J gave up 7 bases, with 20 bases separating them. CDR3 in amino acids: CASSPQRATLGEKLFF. In DNA form, the CDR3 reads TGCGCCAGCAGCCCCCAGAGGGCTACGCTCGGTGAAAAACTGTTTTTT.

In this sample, this clone turned up once. The chain couples TRBV5-1 to TRBJ1-4, with 7 bases lining up with TRBD1. The CDR3 is made up of 14 amino acids. Germline loops: CDR1 SGHRS, CDR2 YFSETQ. With 4 bases clipped from V and 6 bases from J, the junction kept 6 bases outside the gene matches. The CDR3 coding sequence is TGCGCCAGCAGCGTCAGGGGGTTAGATGAAAAACTGTTTTTT. It is translated as CASSVRGLDEKLFF. Combining the CDR3 with reference TRBV5-1 and TRBJ1-4 gives the whole variable domain KAGVTQTPRYLIKTRGQQVTLSCSPISGHRSVSWYQQTPGQGLQFLFEYFSETQRNKGNFPGRFSGRQFSNSRSEMNVSTLELGDSALYLCASSVRGLDEKLFFGSGTQLSVL.

The chain couples TRBV5-4 to TRBJ2-5; D is undetermined. The last part of the DNA fits TRBJ2-7 better; the J call may be wrong. The CDR3 has 13 residues. Germline CDR1 reads SGHNT; CDR2 reads YYREEE (reference sequence). The CDR3 sequence is CASSLGGDYEQYF. DNA for the CDR3: TGTGCCAGCAGCTTGGGCGGAGACTACGAGCAGTACTTC.

The chain combines TRBV29-1 with TRBJ2-7; D perhaps matches TRBD2 (6 bases). V lost 6 bases and J lost 4, with 16 bases in between. This CDR3 region has 13 residues. CDR1 and CDR2 (germline): SQVTM, ANQGSEA. The CDR3 DNA follows: TGCAGCGTGGGGACTCCACGAGGATACGAGCAGTACTTC. Residues: CSVGTPRGYEQYF.

The CDR3 protein is CASSSGRAYEQYF. CDR3 coding DNA: TGTGCCAGCAGCTCGGGACGAGCCTACGAGCAGTACTTC. The chain links TRBV5-4 to TRBJ2-7; D tentatively reads TRBD1 or TRBD2 (5 bases each). Germline lookup yields CDR1 SGHNT and CDR2 YYREEE (reference sequence). The germline V and J ends were trimmed by 3 bases and 2 bases, with 9 bases remaining between them. The CDR3 contains 13 residues.

This chain joins TRBV5-1 and TRBJ1-1; maybe TRBD1 (6 bases). The CDR3 has 12 amino acids. The germline V gene has CDR1 SGHRS and CDR2 YFSETQ. Trimming stripped 4 bases from V and 13 bases from J, with 17 bases between. Here the CDR3 DNA reads TGCGCCAGCAGCAATGAACAGGGTAAAGGTTTCTTT. Translating it yields CASSNEQGKGFF.

The chain couples TRBV5-8 to TRBJ2-2; D may be TRBD2 (5 bases). Germline V gives CDR1 SGHTS, CDR2 YDEGEE. CDR3 length equals 13 residues. The germline V and J ends were trimmed by 4 bases and 8 bases, with 12 bases remaining between them. The CDR3 loop reads CASSPGLEGELFF. The CDR3 DNA sequence: TGTGCCAGCAGCCCTGGACTCGAAGGGGAGCTGTTTTTT.

The rearrangement joins TRBV6-5 to TRBJ1-3, with no clear D. Germline values: CDR1 MNHEY, CDR2 SVGAGI. Trimming removed 0 bases at V and 4 bases at J, with 7 bases between. This CDR3 comprises 14 residues. The CDR3 loop is CASSYSSTGNTIYF. CDR3 DNA sequence: TGTGCCAGCAGTTACTCCTCCACCGGAAACACCATATATTTT.

The chain combines TRBV27 with TRBJ1-5; 7 positions match TRBD1. The CDR3 length is 16 residues. Germline CDR1 is MNHEY and CDR2 is SMNVEV (reference sequence). The V gene end was trimmed by 2 bases and the J gene end by 6 bases; junction bases not matched to a gene: 10. CDR3 region: CASSLGSRDSFQPQHF. For the CDR3, the DNA is TGTGCCAGCAGTTTAGGTTCCCGGGACAGCTTTCAGCCCCAGCATTTT.

The chain has TRBV7-2 and TRBJ2-1; 7 nucleotides agree with TRBD2. Germline V CDR1 and CDR2: SGHTA, FQGNSA. Trimming removed 1 base from V and 8 bases from J; junction bases left unmatched: 8. CDR3 length: 15 amino acids. CDR3: CASSLESGAWDEQFF. As DNA, the CDR3 is TGTGCCAGCAGCTTAGAAAGCGGGGCCTGGGATGAGCAGTTCTTC.